This T cell receptor (beta chain) was sequenced during a study of shared clonotypes between healthy human individuals. Overall study findings and caveats: Non-shared clonotypes had lower generation probabilities than clonotypes shared by all four sorted-subset donors. Having only a few donors restricted how much genetic and exposure-history diversity was captured.

Germline CDR1 is MNHEY and CDR2 is SMNVEV (reference sequence). The CDR3 runs 14 residues. V was shortened by 5 bases and J by 2 bases, with 13 bases between the two germline ends. Only in-frame clones appear in the TCRdb table, and some are missing; sequencing was by immunoSEQ multiplex PCR. This sample has about 2.1 million clones; roughly 91% occur once, and the top ten carry roughly 1.8%. Naive CD8 cells, CD45RO-negative and positively selected for CCR7, excluded terminally differentiated effector memory CD45RA+ cells. As regards this clone: Its antigen remains unknown.

This receptor was taken from a man aged 18-30 years in good health. Some clones in this sample may be carry-over from other donors' samples. The sequenced sample consisted of naive CD8+ T cells from PBMCs. The chain is built from TRBV27 and TRBJ2-7; D remains unclear. CDR3 loop: CASSPLPGTYEQYF. The CDR3 DNA reads TGTGCCAGCAGTCCCCTCCCAGGAACCTACGAGCAGTACTTC.